What follows are 18 T cell receptor beta chains derived from one specimen sequenced in a study of CXCR3-negative and CXCR3-positive naive CD8 T cells. TRB cDNA was prepared as libraries by UMI-labeled 5' RACE. TCRdb reanalyzed the 5' RACE reads and collapses them to one entry per CDR3 protein, without DNA. This sample's table has over 35,000 distinct CDR3 sequences. Sequencing was carried out using naive CXCR3- CD8+ T cells from blood. The subset was: CD45RO-CCR7+CD27+CD95- naive CD8+ T cells lacking CXCR3 (TNR3-). Every receptor here comes from a human donor in good health. Some clones in this sample may be carry-over from other donors' samples.

CDR3 sequence reads: CASSDTSFEQYF. The chain couples TRBV7-6 to TRBJ2-7; TCRdb names TRBD2, which stays unverified in the absence of DNA. CDR1 is SGHVS and CDR2 is FNYEAQ in the germline V gene. The CDR3 has 12 residues.

CDR3 residues: CSVRTSGTYEQYF. The genes are TRBV29-1 and TRBJ2-7; without DNA, the TCRdb call of TRBD2 cannot be checked. CDR3 length: 13 amino acids. The germline V gene has CDR1 SQVTM and CDR2 ANQGSEA.

V usage is TRBV7-9 and J usage is TRBJ1-6; absent DNA, TCRdb's TRBD1 call cannot be checked. This CDR3 spans 16 amino acids. Germline V gene lookup returns CDR1 SEHNR and CDR2 FQNEAQ (reference sequence). CDR3 region: CASDPERGLGNSPLHF.

The rearrangement joins TRBV29-1 to TRBJ2-2. This CDR3 comprises 13 residues. Germline V lookup: CDR1 SQVTM, CDR2 ANQGSEA. The chain's CDR3 is CSVTVANTGELFF.

The chain is built from TRBV12-3 or TRBV12-4 and TRBJ2-7; TCRdb proposes TRBD1, but this gene call is untestable without DNA. The length of the CDR3 is 13 residues. The CDR3 loop reads CASNRGQGYEQYF.

The chain couples TRBV6-2 or TRBV6-3 to TRBJ2-3. This CDR3 region has 15 residues. The germline CDR1 and CDR2 sequences are MNHEY and SVGEGT. The CDR3 sequence: CASSLSVAATDTQYF.

The chain carries TRBV12-3 or TRBV12-4 and TRBJ2-1; TCRdb returns TRBD1, unconfirmable since there is no DNA. CDR3 size: 15 residues. The CDR3: CASTQQGASYNEQFF.

V is TRBV6-2 or TRBV6-3 and J is TRBJ2-2; TCRdb proposes TRBD2, but this gene call is untestable without DNA. The CDR3 runs 14 residues. Per germline, CDR1 MNHEY and CDR2 SVGEGT. This CDR3 is CASSEGTSTGELFF.

This sequence joins TRBV6-5 and TRBJ1-5; TCRdb calls TRBD1, which cannot be checked without DNA. This CDR3 spans 13 amino acids. Germline-derived CDR1 and CDR2 are MNHEY and SVGAGI. CDR3 region: CASSYGGGQPQHF.

The rearrangement joins TRBV29-1 to TRBJ2-7. The V gene's germline CDR1 is SQVTM and CDR2 ANQGSEA. The CDR3 extends over 13 amino acids. The CDR3 spells CSVLSGRAYEQYF.

This rearrangement joins TRBV12-3 or TRBV12-4 to TRBJ2-5. The CDR3 has 12 residues. This CDR3 reads CASSLRQETQYF.

The gene calls are TRBV20-1 and TRBJ1-2; TCRdb indicates TRBD1, and absent DNA this call remains unverified. Germline V CDR1 and CDR2: DFQATT, SNEGSKA (reference sequence). This CDR3 comprises 15 residues. This chain's CDR3 is CSVSRPGTDHGGYTF.

This chain uses TRBV4-3 with TRBJ1-6; without DNA, the TCRdb call of TRBD1 cannot be checked. CDR3 length equals 16 residues. The germline V gene has CDR1 LGHNA and CDR2 YSLEER. The CDR3 loop is CASSQDRVTGNSPLHF.

The genes are TRBV4-2 and TRBJ2-3; there is no DNA to check the TCRdb D call of TRBD1. Looked up from germline, CDR1 is LGHNA and CDR2 is YNFKEQ. There are 16 residues in the CDR3. CDR3 loop: CASSQEAGQAADTQYF.

The chain uses TRBV27 and TRBJ1-1. The CDR3 is made up of 14 amino acids. The germline gives CDR1 MNHEY, CDR2 SMNVEV (reference sequence). The CDR3 loop is CASSLIRRNTEAFF.

This rearrangement joins TRBV6-2 or TRBV6-3 to TRBJ2-1. This CDR3 comprises 14 residues. Germline V gene data show CDR1 as MNHEY and CDR2 as SVGEGT. The CDR3 is CASCSRSSYNEQFF.

The chain uses TRBV5-6 and TRBJ2-7. Germline-derived CDR1 and CDR2 are SGHDT and YYEEEE. This CDR3 has 13 residues. CDR3 protein: CASSPRWAYEQYF. Full variable domain (outside the CDR3, taken from reference TRBV5-6 and TRBJ2-7): DAGVTQSPTHLIKTRGQQVTLRCSPKSGHDTVSWYQQALGQGPQFIFQYYEEEERQRGNFPDRFSGHQFPNYSSELNVNALLLGDSALYLCASSPRWAYEQYFGPGTRLTVT.

This chain's CDR3 is CSARWQDSYEQYF. V usage is TRBV20-1 and J usage is TRBJ2-7. The V gene's germline CDR1 is DFQATT and CDR2 SNEGSKA (reference sequence). CDR3 length equals 13 residues.